The 25 T cell receptor beta chains below all came from one sample that was sequenced in a study of T-cell memory formation after mild COVID-19. TCRdb ran MiXCR on the 5' RACE reads and lists one entry per CDR3 protein. The profile shows hundreds of thousands of distinct CDR3 sequences, 15% of them singletons. What was sequenced was PBMCs or a T cell subset sorted from them (not recorded which). Receptors were obtained from a man aged 18 to 29 who had mild COVID-19 (a few samples of this study predate the infection). Cell type and time point are not known.

This chain uses TRBV14 with TRBJ2-5, with 12 nucleotides matching TRBD2. The CDR3 spans 16 residues. Looked up from germline, CDR1 is SGHDN and CDR2 is FVKESK. With 4 bases clipped from V and 5 bases from J, the junction kept 8 bases outside the gene matches. CDR3 bases: TGTGCCAGCAGCCTCTGGACTAGCGGGGAACCCGAGACCCAGTACTTC. Protein sequence: CASSLWTSGEPETQYF.

This clonotype was seen repeatedly, ten times or more. V gene TRBV11-2 combines with J gene TRBJ1-2; 9 bases are shared with TRBD1. The CDR3 has 14 residues. Trimming removed 8 bases from V and 7 bases from J; junction bases left unmatched: 11. Germline CDR1 and CDR2: SGHAT and FQNNGV. CDR3 DNA: TGTGCCAGCGGTGGGAGGACAGGGGCTTTTGGCTACACCTTC. Amino acid sequence: CASGGRTGAFGYTF.

This clonotype was found a few times. The V gene is TRBV7-9, the J gene TRBJ2-1; 9 bases line up with TRBD1. This CDR3 has 15 residues. V shed 5 bases, J shed 5 bases, and the junction held 7 bases outside the gene matches. CDR1 SEHNR and CDR2 FQNEAQ come from the germline V gene (reference sequence). The CDR3: CASSPLGTGHNEQFF. For the CDR3, the DNA is TGTGCCAGCAGCCCTCTCGGGACAGGGCACAATGAGCAGTTCTTC. Combining the CDR3 with reference TRBV7-9 and TRBJ2-1 gives the whole variable domain DTGVSQNPRHKITKRGQNVTFRCDPISEHNRLYWYRQTLGQGPEFLTYFQNEAQLEKSRLLSDRFSAERPKGSFSTLEIQRTEQGDSAMYLCASSPLGTGHNEQFFGPGTRLTVL.

The chain uses TRBV6-2 or TRBV6-3 and TRBJ1-1; D uncertain. This CDR3 comprises 16 residues. V gave up 2 bases and J gave up 1 base, with 14 bases separating them. Germline CDR1 reads MNHEY; CDR2 reads SVGEGT. CDR3 sequence: CASSYGLEGRNTEAFF. As DNA, the CDR3 is TGTGCCAGCAGTTACGGTTTAGAGGGAAGGAACACTGAAGCTTTCTTT.

The chain employs TRBV2 and TRBJ1-2; TRBD1 might be the D (5 bases). Trimming cost V 0 bases and J 7 bases, with 12 bases left between them. The CDR3 loop spans 14 amino acids. Germline V gene sequence: CDR1 SNHLY, CDR2 FYNNEI. DNA of the CDR3: TGTGCCAGCAGTGAAGCGCTGACAGTCCCTGGCTACACCTTC. Protein sequence: CASSEALTVPGYTF.

The chain couples TRBV12-3 or TRBV12-4 to TRBJ1-1; D call uncertain. The CDR3 contains 15 residues. The ends were cut back, 7 bases at V and 2 bases at J, with 17 bases in the middle. CDR3 sequence: CASTQSVVPNTEAFF. CDR3 DNA sequence: TGTGCCAGCACCCAAAGTGTAGTGCCCAACACTGAAGCTTTCTTT.

As regards this clonotype: This may be a read error, as it is one base from a much larger clone. The rearrangement links TRBV4-2 to TRBJ2-1; 12 bases are shared with TRBD2. The CDR3 covers 17 residues. Germline V CDR1 and CDR2: LGHNA, YNFKEQ. J gave up 7 bases and V 1 base, and 8 bases lay outside the gene matches. The CDR3, as DNA: TGTGCCAGCAGCCAAGGTCCTAGCGGGGGGGCCAGGAATGAGCAGTTCTTC. Its translation is CASSQGPSGGARNEQFF.

Written as DNA, the CDR3 is TGCAGCGTTTGGGTGGGGGGAACTGAAGCTTTCTTT. Translation gives CSVWVGGTEAFF. The rearrangement uses TRBV29-1 and TRBJ1-1; D perhaps matches TRBD1 (5 bases). Trimming removed 5 bases at V and 5 bases at J, with 12 bases between. Germline V lookup: CDR1 SQVTM, CDR2 ANQGSEA. The CDR3 runs 12 residues. Full variable domain (rest looked up from reference TRBV29-1 and TRBJ1-1): SAVISQKPSRDICQRGTSLTIQCQVDSQVTMMFWYRQQPGQSLTLIATANQGSEATYESGFVIDKFPISRPNLTFSTLTVSNMSPEDSSIYLCSVWVGGTEAFFGQGTRLTVV.

The V gene is TRBV5-1, the J gene TRBJ2-7; D tentatively reads TRBD1 or TRBD2 (5 bases each). Trimming took off 5 bases at V and 3 bases at J, with 15 bases between the two ends. The CDR3 has 14 amino acids. Germline loops: CDR1 SGHRS, CDR2 YFSETQ. The CDR3 region is CASRSGQAYYEQYF. The DNA of the CDR3 is TGCGCCAGCAGATCGGGGCAGGCCTACTACGAGCAGTACTTC.

This clonotype has a handful of counts. The chain links TRBV12-5 to TRBJ2-7, with TRBD2 matching 10 bases. The CDR3 is 16 residues long. J lost 1 base, V lost 5 bases, and 8 bases had no gene match. CDR1 is LGHNT and CDR2 is FRNRAP in the germline V gene. The CDR3 DNA is TGTGCTAGTGGTCGCCCGATAGCGGGGGGTTCCTACGAGCAGTACTTC. Translation gives CASGRPIAGGSYEQYF.

The sample holds a few counts of this clonotype. V and J are TRBV28 and TRBJ2-7, with D possibly matching TRBD1 (7 bases). V was clipped by 4 bases and J by 2 bases, with 18 bases between them. There are 16 residues in the CDR3. Germline loops: CDR1 MDHEN, CDR2 SYDVKM. Here the CDR3 reads CASSSGRTGHPYEQYV. Written as DNA, the CDR3 is TGTGCCAGCAGTTCTGGGAGGACAGGCCACCCCTACGAGCAGTACGTC.

The chain carries TRBV2 and TRBJ1-5, with D uncertain. V dropped 2 bases and J dropped 4 bases, with 9 bases sitting between them. There are 14 residues in the CDR3. Per the germline V gene, CDR1 is SNHLY and CDR2 is FYNNEI. As DNA, the CDR3 is TGTGCCAGCAGTGAATCGTCAGAAAATCAGCCCCAGCATTTT. It specifies CASSESSENQPQHF.

V is TRBV6-5 and J is TRBJ2-3; D unresolved. V was cut by 0 bases and J by 5 bases, with 3 bases left in between. The germline CDR1 and CDR2 sequences are MNHEY and SVGAGI. The CDR3 runs to 12 residues. CDR3 in amino acids: CASSYSRDTQYF. The CDR3 DNA follows: TGTGCCAGCAGTTACTCCAGAGATACGCAGTATTTT.

Comments on this clonotype: One end of the junction varies from germline; a read error may be responsible. CDR3 in DNA: TGTGCCAGCAGTTCCAGGACCCCGGGACATATCTTC. The encoded protein is CASSSRTPGHIF. The genes are TRBV6-2 or TRBV6-3 and TRBJ2-4, with TRBD1 as a possible D gene (6 bases). The CDR3 sequence is 12 residues long. In germline, CDR1 is MNHEY, CDR2 SVGEGT.

The chain links TRBV9 to TRBJ2-2, with D unresolved. The CDR3 contains 15 residues. CDR1 SGDLS and CDR2 YYNGEE come from the germline V gene. V lost 0 bases to trimming and J lost 4 bases, with 10 bases between them. The CDR3 reads CASSVEGSSTGELFF. The CDR3 DNA is TGTGCCAGCAGCGTAGAGGGATCTTCCACCGGGGAGCTGTTTTTT.

This clonotype occurred many times. The chain has TRBV19 and TRBJ1-2; TRBD1 aligns across 8 bases. Germline loops: CDR1 LNHDA, CDR2 SQIVND (reference sequence). V lost 5 bases to trimming and J lost 7 bases; unmatched junction nucleotides: 12. The CDR3 is 15 amino acids. The CDR3: CASSARDRISIGYTF. Written as DNA, the CDR3 is TGTGCCAGTAGTGCGCGGGACAGGATCTCTATTGGCTACACCTTC.

To note about this clonotype: The junction and the germline gene differ at one end; a read error may be behind it. The rearrangement uses TRBV11-2 and TRBJ2-5; either TRBD1 or TRBD2 may supply D (5 bases each). This CDR3 is 14 amino acids long. Per germline, CDR1 SGHAT and CDR2 FQNNGV. DNA of the CDR3: TGTGCCACCAGCCTTGGGGGTCTCAAAGAGACCCAGTACTTC. This sequence encodes CATSLGGLKETQYF.

This clonotype turned up a few times. The chain joins TRBV12-3 or TRBV12-4 to TRBJ2-2; the D gene is possibly TRBD2 (7 bases). The CDR3 is 16 amino acids. Trimming removed 3 bases from V and 2 bases from J, with 13 bases in between. In DNA, the CDR3 is TGTGCCAGCAGTTTTAAGTGGGGGGGCAACACCGGGGAGCTGTTTTTT. Translation: CASSFKWGGNTGELFF.

The chain links TRBV5-4 to TRBJ1-1; D perhaps matches TRBD1 (5 bases). Trimming left V 5 bases short and J 10 bases short, with 15 bases between. Per the germline V gene, CDR1 is SGHNT and CDR2 is YYREEE (reference sequence). The CDR3 has 12 residues. The CDR3 is CASRKVGARAFF. The CDR3 DNA is TGTGCCAGCAGAAAGGTAGGGGCGCGAGCTTTCTTT.

The CDR3 reads CSVGHEGTQYF. The CDR3 DNA reads as TGCAGTGTGGGACACGAAGGGACCCAGTACTTC. The rearrangement links TRBV20-1 to TRBJ2-5, with a possible D match to TRBD1 (6 bases). Germline V gives CDR1 DFQATT, CDR2 SNEGSKA (reference sequence). This CDR3 is 11 amino acids long. Deletions cut 7 bases from V and 7 bases from J, with 13 bases between.

This clonotype was detected ten times or more. The chain couples TRBV28 to TRBJ2-7; D is possibly TRBD1 (5 bases). The CDR3 totals 12 residues. Germline V gives CDR1 MDHEN, CDR2 SYDVKM. V lost 6 bases and J 6 bases, leaving 12 bases between the germline ends. CDR3 coding DNA: TGTGCCAGCAGGGGGCTTTCTAGCGAGCAGTACGTC. Translating it yields CASRGLSSEQYV.

The rearrangement links TRBV7-3 to TRBJ2-1; D is undetermined. CDR3 length: 13 residues. Trimming removed 2 bases at V and 9 bases at J, with 11 bases between. In germline, CDR1 is SGHTA, CDR2 FQGTGA. The CDR3 loop reads CASSLSGGTEQFF. The CDR3 DNA sequence: TGTGCCAGCAGCTTATCGGGCGGAACTGAGCAGTTCTTC.

This clonotype was detected only a few times. The chain links TRBV20-1 to TRBJ1-2; D gene unclear. The CDR3 consists of 15 residues. From germline, CDR1 is DFQATT and CDR2 SNEGSKA (reference sequence). V was clipped by 0 bases and J by 3 bases, with 14 bases between them. CDR3 region: CSARDPRVSDYGYTF. The CDR3 DNA reads as TGCAGTGCTAGAGATCCACGGGTATCAGACTATGGCTACACCTTC.

The sample holds a few counts of this clonotype. The V and J genes are TRBV12-3 or TRBV12-4 and TRBJ1-1; 7 nucleotides align to TRBD1. The CDR3 spans 16 residues. Germline trimming cut 5 bases from V and 3 bases from J; bases unmatched to any gene: 12. The CDR3 region is CASSPRFKQGDTEAFF. CDR3 nucleotides: TGTGCCAGCAGTCCGCGGTTCAAGCAGGGGGACACTGAAGCTTTCTTT.

In this sample, this clonotype turned up a few times. The rearrangement joins TRBV20-1 to TRBJ2-5, with D perhaps given as TRBD1 or TRBD2 (5 bases each). The CDR3 contains 14 residues. Germline V gene lookup returns CDR1 DFQATT and CDR2 SNEGSKA (reference sequence). Trimming cost V 5 bases and J 0 bases, with 13 bases left between them. CDR3: CSAPAGTHQETQYF. The CDR3 nucleotides are TGCAGTGCTCCCGCCGGGACCCACCAAGAGACCCAGTACTTC.